Listed below are T cell receptor beta chains from one sample, sequenced in a study of blood T cell repertoires in COVID-19. Assay used: immunoSEQ multiplex PCR; TCRdb lists only in-frame clones, some missing. The sample lists 30,000 to 40,000 clones, more than 75% occurring once. Sequenced: peripheral blood. All receptors come from a man aged 80 or over with active COVID-19. Both conserved end residues are part of each CDR3. Each record gives: J gene, D gene, clone size, CDR3 length, V gene, CDR3 protein, CDR3 DNA. A D gene is named only where the DNA matches it firmly. Not every row has a clone size; where given, it reads once, few, many or a size class.

J gene: TRBJ1-1; D gene: NA; clone size: NA; CDR3 length: 12; V gene: TRBV5-6; CDR3 protein: CASSLAAGAAFF; CDR3 DNA: TGTGCCAGCAGCTTGGCGGCAGGGGCCGCTTTCTTT
J gene: TRBJ2-3; D gene: TRBD2; clone size: NA; CDR3 length: 14; V gene: TRBV19; CDR3 protein: CASQGTSGPDTQYF; CDR3 DNA: TGTGCCAGCCAAGGGACTAGCGGGCCAGATACGCAGTATTTT
J gene: TRBJ2-2; D gene: TRBD2; clone size: NA; CDR3 length: 16; V gene: TRBV19; CDR3 protein: CASSIKTSGSPGELFF; CDR3 DNA: TGTGCCAGTAGTATAAAGACTAGCGGGAGTCCCGGGGAGCTGTTTTTT
J gene: TRBJ1-1; D gene: NA; clone size: few; CDR3 length: 13; V gene: TRBV14; CDR3 protein: CASSQAGSTEAFF; CDR3 DNA: TGTGCCAGCAGCCAAGCGGGGAGCACTGAAGCTTTCTTT
J gene: TRBJ2-3; D gene: NA; clone size: NA; CDR3 length: 17; V gene: TRBV18; CDR3 protein: CASSPPNLALSTDTQYF; CDR3 DNA: TGTGCCAGCTCACCACCGAACCTAGCCCTCTCCACAGATACGCAGTATTTT
J gene: TRBJ2-7; D gene: NA; clone size: NA; CDR3 length: 16; V gene: TRBV4-3; CDR3 protein: CASSQSAQGGGGEQYF; CDR3 DNA: TGCGCCAGCAGCCAGAGCGCCCAGGGGGGAGGAGGCGAGCAGTACTTC
J gene: TRBJ1-4; D gene: TRBD1; clone size: NA; CDR3 length: 17; V gene: TRBV30; CDR3 protein: CAWMTGTGAEVNEKLFF; CDR3 DNA: TGTGCCTGGATGACCGGGACAGGTGCAGAAGTTAATGAAAAACTGTTTTTT
J gene: TRBJ2-3; D gene: TRBD1; clone size: NA; CDR3 length: 14; V gene: TRBV6-5; CDR3 protein: CASRTGTGTDTQYF; CDR3 DNA: TGTGCCAGCAGAACCGGGACAGGCACAGATACGCAGTATTTT
J gene: TRBJ1-5; D gene: NA; clone size: NA; CDR3 length: 15; V gene: TRBV7-9; CDR3 protein: CASSLEQGSNQPQHF; CDR3 DNA: TGTGCCAGCAGCTTAGAACAGGGCAGCAATCAGCCCCAGCATTTT
J gene: TRBJ2-7; D gene: NA; clone size: NA; CDR3 length: 13; V gene: TRBV6-2/TRBV6-3; CDR3 protein: CASSYNRVYEQYF; CDR3 DNA: TGTGCCAGCAGTTACAACAGGGTCTACGAGCAGTACTTC
J gene: TRBJ1-4; D gene: TRBD1; clone size: NA; CDR3 length: 16; V gene: TRBV27; CDR3 protein: CASSFYRGPTNEKLFF; CDR3 DNA: TGTGCCAGCAGTTTCTACAGGGGTCCAACTAATGAAAAACTGTTTTTT
J gene: TRBJ1-6; D gene: NA; clone size: NA; CDR3 length: 13; V gene: TRBV9; CDR3 protein: CASSATGNSPLHF; CDR3 DNA: TGTGCCAGCAGCGCAACAGGGAATTCACCCCTCCACTTT
J gene: TRBJ1-1; D gene: NA; clone size: NA; CDR3 length: 14; V gene: TRBV9; CDR3 protein: CASSVGTANTEAFF; CDR3 DNA: TGTGCCAGCAGCGTAGGTACAGCAAACACTGAAGCTTTCTTT
J gene: TRBJ2-7; D gene: TRBD2; clone size: NA; CDR3 length: 14; V gene: TRBV3-1/TRBV3-2; CDR3 protein: CASSSGLASYEQYF; CDR3 DNA: TGTGCCAGCAGTTCGGGACTAGCATCCTACGAGCAGTACTTC
J gene: TRBJ2-7; D gene: TRBD2; clone size: NA; CDR3 length: 16; V gene: TRBV3-1/TRBV3-2; CDR3 protein: CASSQGLAGVSGEQYF; CDR3 DNA: TGTGCCAGCAGCCAAGGACTAGCGGGAGTTTCGGGCGAGCAGTACTTC
J gene: TRBJ2-1; D gene: NA; clone size: NA; CDR3 length: 16; V gene: TRBV29-1; CDR3 protein: CSVRRSTGSSYNEQFF; CDR3 DNA: TGCAGCGTACGGAGATCGACAGGATCCTCCTACAATGAGCAGTTCTTC
J gene: TRBJ2-1; D gene: TRBD2; clone size: NA; CDR3 length: 14; V gene: TRBV24-1; CDR3 protein: CATQGRVAGGEQFF; CDR3 DNA: TGTGCCACCCAGGGGAGAGTAGCGGGAGGCGAGCAGTTCTTC
J gene: TRBJ1-3; D gene: NA; clone size: NA; CDR3 length: 15; V gene: TRBV28; CDR3 protein: CASSLGGLSGNTIYF; CDR3 DNA: TGTGCCAGCAGTTTAGGAGGGCTCTCTGGAAACACCATATATTTT
J gene: TRBJ2-7; D gene: NA; clone size: once; CDR3 length: 12; V gene: TRBV28; CDR3 protein: CASSLPGTRQYF; CDR3 DNA: TGTGCCAGCAGTTTACCCGGGACTCGACAGTACTTC
J gene: TRBJ1-1; D gene: TRBD1; clone size: NA; CDR3 length: 14; V gene: TRBV7-9; CDR3 protein: CASSGGTEGAEAFF; CDR3 DNA: TGTGCCAGCAGCGGCGGGACAGAAGGTGCTGAAGCTTTCTTT
J gene: TRBJ2-7; D gene: NA; clone size: NA; CDR3 length: 14; V gene: TRBV7-2; CDR3 protein: CASSLVAQSYEQYF; CDR3 DNA: TGTGCCAGCAGCTTAGTTGCCCAGTCCTACGAGCAGTACTTC
J gene: TRBJ2-1; D gene: TRBD2; clone size: NA; CDR3 length: 16; V gene: TRBV4-3; CDR3 protein: CASSQGWREQSNEQFF; CDR3 DNA: TGCGCCAGCAGCCAAGGTTGGCGGGAGCAAAGCAATGAGCAGTTCTTC
J gene: TRBJ1-6; D gene: NA; clone size: once; CDR3 length: 15; V gene: TRBV18; CDR3 protein: CASSPPEGGTSPLHF; CDR3 DNA: TGTGCCAGCTCACCACCTGAGGGCGGAACATCACCCCTCCACTTT
J gene: TRBJ2-3; D gene: NA; clone size: NA; CDR3 length: 13; V gene: TRBV7-7; CDR3 protein: CASSLAEGDTQYF; CDR3 DNA: TGTGCCAGCAGCTTAGCGGAGGGGGATACGCAGTATTTT
J gene: TRBJ2-3; D gene: NA; clone size: NA; CDR3 length: 15; V gene: TRBV29-1; CDR3 protein: CSVGLRAETTDTQYF; CDR3 DNA: TGCAGCGTTGGCCTCAGGGCGGAGACCACAGATACGCAGTATTTT
J gene: TRBJ2-7; D gene: TRBD2; clone size: NA; CDR3 length: 15; V gene: TRBV7-2; CDR3 protein: CASTESRTSGYEQYF; CDR3 DNA: TGTGCCAGCACCGAATCCCGGACTAGCGGCTACGAGCAGTACTTC
J gene: TRBJ2-2; D gene: NA; clone size: few; CDR3 length: 12; V gene: TRBV9; CDR3 protein: CASSVAGGELFF; CDR3 DNA: TGTGCCAGCAGCGTAGCGGGCGGGGAGCTGTTTTTT
J gene: TRBJ2-1; D gene: TRBD2; clone size: NA; CDR3 length: 16; V gene: TRBV7-9; CDR3 protein: CASSLAFASGSYEQFF; CDR3 DNA: TGTGCCAGCAGCTTAGCGTTCGCTAGCGGGAGCTATGAGCAGTTCTTC
J gene: TRBJ1-2; D gene: TRBD1; clone size: NA; CDR3 length: 14; V gene: TRBV24-1; CDR3 protein: CATSDAGQGYGYTF; CDR3 DNA: TGTGCCACCAGTGATGCCGGACAGGGGTATGGCTACACCTTC
J gene: TRBJ2-7; D gene: TRBD1; clone size: few; CDR3 length: 14; V gene: TRBV28; CDR3 protein: CASRSGTGPYEQYF; CDR3 DNA: TGTGCCAGCAGATCCGGGACAGGGCCCTACGAGCAGTACTTC
J gene: TRBJ2-2; D gene: TRBD1; clone size: NA; CDR3 length: 20; V gene: TRBV27; CDR3 protein: CASSLRGPLRTGGNTGELFF; CDR3 DNA: TGTGCCAGCAGTCTTAGGGGGCCGCTACGGACAGGGGGAAACACCGGGGAGCTGTTTTTT
J gene: TRBJ1-1; D gene: NA; clone size: NA; CDR3 length: 11; V gene: TRBV5-8; CDR3 protein: CASSHNTEAFF; CDR3 DNA: TGTGCCAGCAGCCATAACACTGAAGCTTTCTTT
J gene: TRBJ2-1; D gene: TRBD2; clone size: NA; CDR3 length: 17; V gene: TRBV5-8; CDR3 protein: CASSLELAGGTYNEQFF; CDR3 DNA: TGTGCCAGCAGCTTGGAGCTAGCGGGAGGGACCTACAATGAGCAGTTCTTC
J gene: TRBJ1-4; D gene: TRBD1; clone size: NA; CDR3 length: 15; V gene: TRBV4-2; CDR3 protein: CASSQPGTEGRKLFF; CDR3 DNA: TGTGCCAGCAGCCAACCCGGGACAGAGGGGCGAAAACTGTTTTTT
J gene: TRBJ1-4; D gene: NA; clone size: NA; CDR3 length: 14; V gene: TRBV29-1; CDR3 protein: CSVLVQGKHEKLFF; CDR3 DNA: TGCAGCGTCCTGGTACAGGGAAAACATGAAAAACTGTTTTTT
J gene: TRBJ2-3; D gene: NA; clone size: NA; CDR3 length: 16; V gene: TRBV7-2; CDR3 protein: CASSSSLAPTADTQYF; CDR3 DNA: TGTGCCAGCAGCTCCTCCCTAGCCCCTACCGCGGATACGCAGTATTTT
J gene: TRBJ2-7; D gene: TRBD1; clone size: NA; CDR3 length: 17; V gene: TRBV6-1; CDR3 protein: CASSVRGISGGIYEQYF; CDR3 DNA: TGTGCCAGCAGTGTTAGGGGGATTTCAGGGGGTATCTACGAGCAGTACTTC
J gene: TRBJ2-3; D gene: NA; clone size: NA; CDR3 length: 11; V gene: TRBV12-3/TRBV12-4; CDR3 protein: CASSSVDTQYF; CDR3 DNA: TGTGCCAGCAGTTCCGTGGATACGCAGTATTTT
J gene: TRBJ1-1; D gene: NA; clone size: NA; CDR3 length: 13; V gene: TRBV6-5; CDR3 protein: CASTSVYGTEAFF; CDR3 DNA: TGTGCCAGCACGTCGGTATATGGCACTGAAGCTTTCTTT
J gene: TRBJ2-4; D gene: NA; clone size: NA; CDR3 length: 14; V gene: TRBV24-1; CDR3 protein: CATIGKRAKNIQYF; CDR3 DNA: TGTGCCACCATCGGGAAGAGGGCCAAAAACATTCAGTACTTC
J gene: TRBJ2-7; D gene: NA; clone size: NA; CDR3 length: 14; V gene: TRBV10-3; CDR3 protein: CAISEEKPPYEQYF; CDR3 DNA: TGTGCCATCAGTGAGGAGAAACCCCCCTACGAGCAGTACTTC
J gene: TRBJ2-5; D gene: TRBD2; clone size: NA; CDR3 length: 18; V gene: TRBV24-1; CDR3 protein: CATSDPLGLAGTQETQYF; CDR3 DNA: TGTGCCACCAGTGATCCTTTGGGACTAGCGGGAACTCAAGAGACCCAGTACTTC
J gene: TRBJ2-7; D gene: NA; clone size: once; CDR3 length: 15; V gene: TRBV7-2; CDR3 protein: CASSLVGPGSYEQYF; CDR3 DNA: TGTGCCAGCAGCTTAGTCGGACCAGGGTCCTACGAGCAGTACTTC
J gene: TRBJ1-3; D gene: TRBD1; clone size: once; CDR3 length: 14; V gene: TRBV6-5; CDR3 protein: CASSRQGAGNTIYF; CDR3 DNA: TGTGCCAGCAGTCGACAGGGTGCTGGAAACACCATATATTTT
J gene: TRBJ2-2; D gene: NA; clone size: NA; CDR3 length: 15; V gene: TRBV2; CDR3 protein: CASSETGIHTGELFF; CDR3 DNA: TGTGCCAGCAGTGAAACAGGGATCCACACCGGGGAGCTGTTTTTT
J gene: TRBJ1-1; D gene: NA; clone size: NA; CDR3 length: 13; V gene: TRBV14; CDR3 protein: CASSQVLGLEAFF; CDR3 DNA: TGTGCCAGCAGCCAAGTGTTGGGACTTGAAGCTTTCTTT